Reported below is one T cell receptor (beta chain). Antigen: not known. Germline V gene data show CDR1 as SEHNR and CDR2 as FQNEAQ (reference sequence). The CDR3 is made up of 14 amino acids. V was pared by 8 bases and J by 0 bases, with 11 bases between. The sample originates from a study of shared clonotypes between healthy human individuals. The study, taken as a whole, reports: The study's rarefaction showed incomplete sorted-subset sequencing despite large depth.

Sequencing was performed with immunoSEQ multiplex PCR; in TCRdb, only in-frame clones are kept and a portion is missing. Among about 2.3 million clones listed, over 85% were seen once. The origin of this receptor is a man younger than 30 in good health. Some clones in this sample may be carry-over from other donors' samples. Sequenced material: naive CD4+ T cells from PBMCs. Subset noted: CD45RA+ positively selected. The V gene is TRBV7-9, the J gene TRBJ2-1; D unclear. CDR3 nucleotide sequence: TGTGCCAGCGGACGTGGGGACTCCTACAATGAGCAGTTCTTC. Translation gives CASGRGDSYNEQFF. The entire variable domain, with the rest obtained from reference TRBV7-9 and TRBJ2-1, is as follows: DTGVSQNPRHKITKRGQNVTFRCDPISEHNRLYWYRQTLGQGPEFLTYFQNEAQLEKSRLLSDRFSAERPKGSFSTLEIQRTEQGDSAMYLCASGRGDSYNEQFFGPGTRLTVL.